The source of this TCR beta chain is a study of response to subunit inactivated influenza vaccine. Study findings and constraints: There was a suggestion from the authors that each seasonal influenza vaccination recruits few new T cells.

The V gene lost 5 bases and the J gene lost 6 bases, with 17 bases spanning the gap. The CDR3 runs to 15 residues. From germline, CDR1 is SGHVS and CDR2 FQNEAQ. This clonotype was seen more than once but under ten times. Its antigen remains unidentified. From the RT-PCR reads, TCRdb called clonotypes with MiXCR, one entry per CDR3 protein. This sample yields 500,000 to 600,000 distinct CDR3 sequences, of which about 11% are seen a single time; roughly 11% belongs to the top ten. This same sample was also taken into another study, of T cells expressing NK-cell markers. From that second work: Generation of TCR beta cDNA was performed by 5'RACE template switching incorporating UMIs. Investigators obtained TCR beta repertoires from sorted CD3+CD56+NKG2C+, CD3+CD56+NKG2C- and CD3+CD56-NKG2C+ T cells. Within the sequenced cohort of eight donors, seven exhibited HCMV seropositivity and one was seronegative. The dominant NKG2C+ clonotypes represented roughly 1.0-7.5% of CD8+ T cells in five or six donors.

This specimen consisted of PBMCs from blood, obtained on the day of vaccination. The V and J genes are TRBV7-8 and TRBJ2-4; D might be TRBD1 (6 bases). The receptor was derived from a man between 45 and 60 years old who received an inactivated influenza vaccine. CDR3 in DNA: TGTGCCAGCAGCCAGGGGACCACAGGGAGAAACATTCAGTACTTC. This encodes CASSQGTTGRNIQYF.